Below, 28 T cell receptor beta chains from the same sample are listed, as sequenced in a study of OX40 agonist ivuxolimab in advanced cancers. Some clones are missing from TCRdb's copy, which holds only in-frame ones; the method was immunoSEQ multiplex PCR. The sample records some 41,000 clones, approximately 90% being singletons. The sequencing used CD4+ or CD8+ T cells sorted from blood, collected in a trial of the OX40 agonist ivuxolimab. These receptors all stem from an adult with an advanced solid tumor such as melanoma, head and neck, liver or kidney cancer.

V and J are TRBV28 and TRBJ2-7, with 10 bases that match TRBD2. Germline V gene data show CDR1 as MDHEN and CDR2 as SYDVKM. The J segment lost 0 bases and the V segment lost 6 bases, leaving 5 bases of the junction unmatched. This CDR3 contains 15 residues. This CDR3 is CASSPSSGSSYEQYF. The CDR3 DNA follows: TGTGCCAGCAGCCCGTCTAGCGGGAGCTCCTACGAGCAGTACTTC.

In this sample, this clone turned up once. V and J are TRBV30 and TRBJ2-3; possible D gene TRBD2, 5 bases. The V gene lost 0 bases and the J gene lost 0 bases, with 10 bases spanning the gap. Germline V gene sequence: CDR1 GTSNPN, CDR2 SVGIG (reference sequence). This CDR3 comprises 15 residues. CDR3 sequence (DNA): TGTGCCTGGAGTGTACATGCGGGCAGCACAGATACGCAGTATTTT. The encoded protein is CAWSVHAGSTDTQYF. Complete variable domain (other parts from reference TRBV30 and TRBJ2-3): SQTIHQWPATLVQPVGSPLSLECTVEGTSNPNLYWYRQAAGRGLQLLFYSVGIGQISSEVPQNLSASRPQDRQFILSSKKLLLSDSGFYLCAWSVHAGSTDTQYFGPGTRLTVL.

The chain links TRBV5-1 to TRBJ2-6; D gene uncertain. The V end lost 0 bases, the J end lost 0 bases, and 7 bases lay between the germline ends. The CDR3 length is 16 residues. Germline V lookup: CDR1 SGHRS, CDR2 YFSETQ. The CDR3 DNA follows: TGCGCCAGCAGCTTGGCGCCAGGCTCTGGGGCCAACGTCCTGACTTTC. Translating it yields CASSLAPGSGANVLTF.

The rearrangement uses TRBV9 and TRBJ2-5; D may be TRBD2 (7 bases). This CDR3 spans 20 amino acids. Looked up from germline, CDR1 is SGDLS and CDR2 is YYNGEE. Trimming took off 4 bases at V and 6 bases at J, with 34 bases between the two ends. The CDR3 region is CASSRRGEITAGDLEKTQYF. In DNA form, the CDR3 reads TGTGCCAGCAGCCGTAGGGGGGAAATAACTGCGGGGGACCTAGAGAAGACCCAGTACTTC. The complete variable domain, with remaining parts taken from reference TRBV9 and TRBJ2-5, reads DSGVTQTPKHLITATGQRVTLRCSPRSGDLSVYWYQQSLDQGLQFLIQYYNGEERAKGNILERFSAQQFPDLHSELNLSSLELGDSALYFCASSRRGEITAGDLEKTQYFGPGTRLLVL.

The chain links TRBV11-2 to TRBJ2-1; 11 bases are shared with TRBD1. Germline loops: CDR1 SGHAT, CDR2 FQNNGV. V gave up 1 base and J gave up 7 bases; unmatched junction bases: 6. The CDR3 spans 16 residues. CDR3 protein: CASSLGWTGGWNEQFF. CDR3 coding DNA: TGTGCCAGCAGCTTAGGGTGGACAGGGGGCTGGAATGAGCAGTTCTTC. Using reference TRBV11-2 and TRBJ2-1 for the parts outside the CDR3, the full variable domain is EAGVAQSPRYKIIEKRQSVAFWCNPISGHATLYWYQQILGQGPKLLIQFQNNGVVDDSQLPKDRFSAERLKGVDSTLKIQPAKLEDSAVYLCASSLGWTGGWNEQFFGPGTRLTVL.

The chain has TRBV20-1 and TRBJ1-1; a possible D gene is TRBD1 (5 bases). The CDR3 is 10 amino acids. Looked up from germline, CDR1 is DFQATT and CDR2 is SNEGSKA (reference sequence). V lost 1 base and J lost 11, with 8 bases in between. CDR3 loop: CSARGPGAFF. The CDR3 bases are TGCAGTGCTAGAGGGCCAGGGGCTTTCTTT.

This clone was detected only once. Mismatch with germline at one junction end may stem from a read error. The rearrangement uses TRBV7-7 and TRBJ2-1, with 12 positions matching TRBD1. In germline, CDR1 is SSHAT, CDR2 FNYEAQ (reference sequence). The CDR3 loop spans 15 amino acids. This CDR3 is CASSWGQGALSEQFF. The CDR3 DNA follows: TGTGCTAGCAGCTGGGGACAGGGGGCTCTCAGTGAGCAGTTCTTC.

The CDR3 region is CASSSGGGQLNTEAFF. CDR3 sequence (DNA): TGCGCCAGCAGTTCAGGGGGGGGACAGCTGAACACTGAAGCTTTCTTT. The rearrangement joins TRBV23-1 to TRBJ1-1, with 7 bases identical to TRBD1. TRBV23-1 is an ORF, and what it does is uncertain. The CDR3 has 16 residues. With V trimmed by 5 bases and J by 0 bases, 9 bases remained unmatched.

The rearrangement links TRBV25-1 to TRBJ2-3, with no clear D. This CDR3 has 15 residues. The germline V and J ends were trimmed by 6 bases and 1 base, with 14 bases remaining between them. Germline V gene data show CDR1 as MGHDK and CDR2 as SYGVNS. CDR3 DNA: TGTGCCAGCAGCGCAACCCCCCCCCGCACAGATACGCAGTATTTT. As protein: CASSATPPRTDTQYF. The entire variable domain, with the rest obtained from reference TRBV25-1 and TRBJ2-3, is as follows: EADIYQTPRYLVIGTGKKITLECSQTMGHDKMYWYQQDPGMELHLIHYSYGVNSTEKGDLSSESTVSRIRTEHFPLTLESARPSHTSQYLCASSATPPRTDTQYFGPGTRLTVL.

This chain uses TRBV14 with TRBJ2-3; TRBD2 is a possible D gene (6 bases). From germline, CDR1 is SGHDN and CDR2 FVKESK. This CDR3 region has 14 residues. V was pared by 4 bases and J by 6 bases, with 14 bases between. The chain's CDR3 is CASSPQPTSDTQYF. The CDR3 DNA reads TGTGCCAGCAGCCCCCAACCTACTAGCGATACGCAGTATTTT.

The J gene is TRBJ2-6, the V gene TRBV5-1, with no clear D. The CDR3 totals 11 residues. The germline V and J ends were trimmed by 5 bases and 3 bases, with 0 bases remaining between them. Germline V gene lookup returns CDR1 SGHRS and CDR2 YFSETQ. CDR3 bases: TGCGCCAGCAGTGGGGCCAACGTCCTGACTTTC. It is translated as CASSGANVLTF.

The chain joins TRBV5-4 to TRBJ1-6; D not certain. CDR1 is SGHNT, CDR2 YYREEE, per germline (reference sequence). The length of the CDR3 is 12 residues. The CDR3 DNA reads TGTGCTATGTCACGAAATAATTCACCCCTCCACTTT. It translates to CAMSRNNSPLHF.

CDR3: CASSFFVQGTNEKLFF. The CDR3 DNA reads as TGCGCCAGCAGCTTTTTCGTCCAAGGGACTAATGAAAAACTGTTTTTT. The chain has TRBV5-1 and TRBJ1-4; no firm D call. V lost 2 bases to trimming and J lost 2 bases, with 13 bases between them. This CDR3 contains 16 residues. Germline V gives CDR1 SGHRS, CDR2 YFSETQ.

The rearrangement joins TRBV19 to TRBJ2-5; D gene unclear. V gave up 5 bases and J gave up 4 bases, with 8 bases separating them. Germline CDR1 and CDR2: LNHDA and SQIVND (reference sequence). The CDR3 length is 12 residues. The CDR3 region has the DNA TGTGCCAGTAGTCTATCGGGAGAGACCCAGTACTTC. This gives the protein CASSLSGETQYF.

The chain couples TRBV15 to TRBJ1-2; 7 bases map to TRBD1. Germline V gene sequence: CDR1 LNHNV, CDR2 YYDKDF (reference sequence). This CDR3 comprises 16 residues. The junction had 13 bases not matched to a gene; V was cut back by 0 bases and J by 9 bases. CDR3 nucleotide sequence: TGTGCCACCAGCAGAGAAAGGGACAGCGTCCTTAGAAGCTACACCTTC. Translation gives CATSRERDSVLRSYTF.

V usage is TRBV5-1 and J usage is TRBJ2-7; 9 bases match TRBD2. V was clipped by 2 bases and J by 1 base; unmatched bases: 7. Germline V lookup: CDR1 SGHRS, CDR2 YFSETQ. This CDR3 contains 16 residues. This CDR3 reads CASSFGLAPNSYEQYF. CDR3 DNA sequence: TGCGCCAGCAGCTTCGGACTAGCGCCCAATTCCTACGAGCAGTACTTC.

The rearrangement links TRBV10-1 to TRBJ2-5; 7 bases fit TRBD1. Germline trimming cut 6 bases from V and 1 base from J; bases unmatched to any gene: 8. Germline V gives CDR1 WNHNN, CDR2 SYGVQD (reference sequence). This CDR3 spans 15 amino acids. The CDR3 region is CASSPGAGGQETQYF. The CDR3 bases are TGCGCCAGCAGCCCCGGGGCAGGGGGCCAAGAGACCCAGTACTTC.

This chain joins TRBV7-9 and TRBJ2-5; D gene unclear. Germline CDR1 reads SEHNR; CDR2 reads FQNEAQ (reference sequence). This CDR3 contains 14 residues. Trimming took 3 bases from V and 0 from J, leaving 8 bases between them. CDR3 protein: CASSLSPNQETQYF. The CDR3 nucleotides read TGTGCCAGCAGCTTGAGCCCGAACCAAGAGACCCAGTACTTC.

This clone was counted between two and nine times. The chain couples TRBV27 to TRBJ1-1; D unresolved. Germline V lookup: CDR1 MNHEY, CDR2 SMNVEV (reference sequence). This CDR3 contains 12 residues. Trimming pared 2 bases from V and 1 base from J, leaving 2 bases between. For the CDR3, the DNA is TGTGCCAGCAGTTTACAGAACACTGAAGCTTTCTTT. Amino acids: CASSLQNTEAFF.

This sequence joins TRBV15 and TRBJ2-7, with TRBD1 as a possible D gene (7 bases). CDR3 size: 16 residues. V was cut by 3 bases and J by 3 bases, with 18 bases left in between. In germline, CDR1 is LNHNV, CDR2 YYDKDF (reference sequence). CDR3 in DNA: TGTGCCACCAGCAGTCCCTCAGGGGGGCGATACTACGAGCAGTACTTC. This gives the protein CATSSPSGGRYYEQYF.

J is TRBJ2-6 and V is TRBV29-1; 10 bases agree with TRBD1. V was pared by 3 bases and J by 2 bases, with 4 bases of the junction left unmatched. Looked up from germline, CDR1 is SQVTM and CDR2 is ANQGSEA. The CDR3 length is 16 residues. The CDR3 spells CSVEGQGTAGANVLTF. CDR3 sequence (DNA): TGCAGCGTTGAGGGACAGGGGACTGCTGGGGCCAACGTCCTGACTTTC.

This clone was found once. This chain uses TRBV7-3 with TRBJ2-5; 7 bases line up with TRBD2. Germline V gene sequence: CDR1 SGHTA, CDR2 FQGTGA. The V and J ends lost 3 bases and 4 bases, in that order; junction bases with no gene match: 5. The CDR3 is made up of 14 amino acids. CDR3 residues: CASSLGGSRETQYF. The CDR3 DNA is TGTGCCAGCAGCTTGGGCGGGAGTAGAGAGACCCAGTACTTC.

The chain employs TRBV5-1 and TRBJ2-5; 11 nucleotides align to TRBD2. Near its end, the DNA agrees better with TRBJ2-7, so the J call may be wrong. Germline CDR1 is SGHRS and CDR2 is YFSETQ. The CDR3 extends over 17 amino acids. CDR3 in DNA: TGCGCCAGCAGCTTAACTCCGACTAGCGGGATCCACTACGAGCAGTACTTC. Protein product: CASSLTPTSGIHYEQYF.

This chain joins TRBV7-2 and TRBJ2-5; D is ambiguous. This CDR3 has 14 residues. V lost 5 bases and J lost 5, with 15 bases in between. Germline-derived CDR1 and CDR2 are SGHTA and FQGNSA. The CDR3 nucleotides read TGTGCCAGCAGCCCCTCCCGAGTGGCGGAGACCCAGTACTTC. This encodes CASSPSRVAETQYF.

V and J are TRBV5-6 and TRBJ1-5; D is perhaps TRBD1 (5 bases). Germline-derived CDR1 and CDR2 are SGHDT and YYEEEE. Trimming took 4 bases from V and 5 from J, leaving 22 bases between them. CDR3 length: 17 residues. The CDR3 DNA reads as TGTGCCAGCAGCCTCAGGAGCCCAGGGTCGAGCCATCAGCCCCAGCATTTT. Its protein product is CASSLRSPGSSHQPQHF.

The CDR3 spells CSVIQGALKIQYF. The CDR3 region has the DNA TGCAGCGTTATACAGGGGGCCCTAAAGATTCAGTACTTC. The gene calls are TRBV29-1 and TRBJ2-4, with 9 nucleotides matching TRBD1. V lost 5 bases, J lost 10 bases, and 9 bases stayed unmatched. The CDR3 length is 13 residues. The germline V gene has CDR1 SQVTM and CDR2 ANQGSEA. Combining the CDR3 with reference TRBV29-1 and TRBJ2-4 gives the whole variable domain SAVISQKPSRDICQRGTSLTIQCQVDSQVTMMFWYRQQPGQSLTLIATANQGSEATYESGFVIDKFPISRPNLTFSTLTVSNMSPEDSSIYLCSVIQGALKIQYFGAGTRLSVL.

The rearrangement links TRBV7-2 to TRBJ2-1, with 12 bases lining up with TRBD2. This CDR3 region has 14 residues. J lost 10 bases, V lost 7 bases, and 8 bases had no gene match. Germline CDR1 is SGHTA and CDR2 is FQGNSA. The CDR3 protein is CASMLAGGFVEQFF. In DNA form, the CDR3 reads TGTGCCAGCATGCTAGCGGGAGGGTTCGTGGAGCAGTTCTTC.

This chain connects TRBV18 to TRBJ1-2; no clear D. This CDR3 comprises 13 residues. From germline, CDR1 is KGHSH and CDR2 LQKENI. The V and J ends lost 2 bases and 10 bases respectively, with 14 bases between them. CDR3 coding DNA: TGTGCCAGCTCACCATCGGCCCCGGCTCCCTACACCTTC. Its translation: CASSPSAPAPYTF.